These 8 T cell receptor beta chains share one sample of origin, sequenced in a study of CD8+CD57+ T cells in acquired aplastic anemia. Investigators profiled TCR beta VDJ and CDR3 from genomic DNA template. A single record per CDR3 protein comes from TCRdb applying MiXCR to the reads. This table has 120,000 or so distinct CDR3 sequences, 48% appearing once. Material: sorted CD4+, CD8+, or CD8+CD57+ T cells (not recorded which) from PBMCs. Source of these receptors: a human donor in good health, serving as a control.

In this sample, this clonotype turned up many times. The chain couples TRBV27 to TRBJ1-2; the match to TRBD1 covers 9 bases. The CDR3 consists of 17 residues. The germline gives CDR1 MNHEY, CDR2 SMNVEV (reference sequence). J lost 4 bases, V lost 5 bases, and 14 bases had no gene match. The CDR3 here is CASSTGQGRLSGYGYTF. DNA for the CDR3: TGTGCCAGCAGTACTGGACAGGGGAGGCTATCTGGCTATGGCTACACCTTC.

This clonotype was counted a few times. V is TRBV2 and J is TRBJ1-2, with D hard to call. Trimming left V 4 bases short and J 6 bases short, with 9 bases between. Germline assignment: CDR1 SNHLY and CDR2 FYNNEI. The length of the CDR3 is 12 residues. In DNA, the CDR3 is TGTGCCAGCAGTGTTGAAGGGAATGGCTACACCTTC. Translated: CASSVEGNGYTF.

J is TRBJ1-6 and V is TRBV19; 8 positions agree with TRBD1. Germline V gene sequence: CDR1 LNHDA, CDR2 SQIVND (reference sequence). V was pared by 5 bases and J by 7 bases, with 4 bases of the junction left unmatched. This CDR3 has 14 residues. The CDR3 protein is CASSVGQVNSPLHF. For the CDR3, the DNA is TGTGCCAGTAGTGTGGGACAGGTGAATTCACCCCTCCACTTT. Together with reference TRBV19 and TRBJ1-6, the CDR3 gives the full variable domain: DGGITQSPKYLFRKEGQNVTLSCEQNLNHDAMYWYRQDPGQGLRLIYYSQIVNDFQKGDIAEGYSVSREKKESFPLTVTSAQKNPTAFYLCASSVGQVNSPLHFGNGTRLTVT.

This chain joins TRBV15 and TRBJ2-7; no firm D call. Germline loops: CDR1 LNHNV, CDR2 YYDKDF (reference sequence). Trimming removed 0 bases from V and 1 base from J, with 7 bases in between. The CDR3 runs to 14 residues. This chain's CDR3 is CATSRDKGSYEQYF. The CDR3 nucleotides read TGTGCCACCAGCAGAGATAAGGGATCCTACGAGCAGTACTTC.

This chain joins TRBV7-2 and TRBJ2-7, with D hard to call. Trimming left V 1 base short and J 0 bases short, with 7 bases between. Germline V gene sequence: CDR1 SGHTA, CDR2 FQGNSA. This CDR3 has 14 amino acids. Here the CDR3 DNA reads TGTGCCAGCAGCTTAGTAGTCAGCTCCTACGAGCAGTACTTC. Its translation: CASSLVVSSYEQYF.

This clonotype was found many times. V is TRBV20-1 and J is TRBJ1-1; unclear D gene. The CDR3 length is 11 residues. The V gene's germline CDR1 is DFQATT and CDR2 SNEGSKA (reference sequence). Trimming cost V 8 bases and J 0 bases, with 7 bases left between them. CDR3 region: CSLWLNTEAFF. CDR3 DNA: TGCAGTCTGTGGTTGAACACTGAAGCTTTCTTT.

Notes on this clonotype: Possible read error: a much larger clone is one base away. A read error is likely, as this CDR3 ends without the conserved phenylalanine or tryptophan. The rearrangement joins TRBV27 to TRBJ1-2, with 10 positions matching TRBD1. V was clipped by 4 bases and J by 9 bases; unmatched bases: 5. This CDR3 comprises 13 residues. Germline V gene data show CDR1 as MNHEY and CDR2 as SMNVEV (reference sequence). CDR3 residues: CASSSGQGGRYTL. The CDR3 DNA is TGTGCCAGCAGTTCCGGACAGGGGGGACGCTACACCCTC.

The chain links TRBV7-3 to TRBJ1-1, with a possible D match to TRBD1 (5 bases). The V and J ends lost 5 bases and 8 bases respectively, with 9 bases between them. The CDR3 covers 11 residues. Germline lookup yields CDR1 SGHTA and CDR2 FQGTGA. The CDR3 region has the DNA TGTGCCAGCAGCGGGGGAGGGGAAGCTTTCTTT. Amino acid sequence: CASSGGGEAFF.